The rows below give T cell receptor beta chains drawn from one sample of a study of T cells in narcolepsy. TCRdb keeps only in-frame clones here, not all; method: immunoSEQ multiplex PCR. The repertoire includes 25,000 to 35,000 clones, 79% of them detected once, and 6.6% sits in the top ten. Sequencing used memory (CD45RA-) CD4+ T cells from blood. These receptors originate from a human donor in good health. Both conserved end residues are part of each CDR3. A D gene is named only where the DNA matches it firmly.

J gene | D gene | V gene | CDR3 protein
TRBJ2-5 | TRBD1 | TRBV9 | CASSLTGVNQETQYF
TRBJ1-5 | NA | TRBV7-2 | CASSLDQVQPQHF
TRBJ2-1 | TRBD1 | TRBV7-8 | CASSPNARTGGLFF
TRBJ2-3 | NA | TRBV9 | CASSVGGHTQYF
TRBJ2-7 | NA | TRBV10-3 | CAISESEGGGRGEQYF
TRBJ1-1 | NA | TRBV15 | CATSRSGDTEAFF
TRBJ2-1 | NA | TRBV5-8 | CASSRTHYNEQFF
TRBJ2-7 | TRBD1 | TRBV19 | CASRGTGGSYEQYF
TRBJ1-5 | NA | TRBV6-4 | CASSDEGRGNQPQHF
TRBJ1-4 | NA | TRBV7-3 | CASSYDSPNGGKLFF
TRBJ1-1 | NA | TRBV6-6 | CASSREGDTEAFF
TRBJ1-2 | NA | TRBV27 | CASSLWGTANYGYTF
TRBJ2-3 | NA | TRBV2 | CASRDDTSGPSSTDTQYF
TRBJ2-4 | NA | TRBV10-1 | CASSDSREAKNIQYF
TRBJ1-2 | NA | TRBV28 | CASNNRVYGYTF
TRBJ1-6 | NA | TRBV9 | CASSASVGSPLHF
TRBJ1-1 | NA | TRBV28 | CASSAPRGGAANTEAFF
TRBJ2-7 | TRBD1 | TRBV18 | CASSPQRTGLIYEQYF
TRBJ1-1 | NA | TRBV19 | CASTTGRYRAGFDSTEAFF